The 20 T cell receptor beta chains presented below share a single source sample, sequenced in a study of CD8 T cells in ankylosing spondylitis. TCRdb fed the 5' RACE reads into MiXCR, producing one record per CDR3 protein. In the table there are around 130,000 distinct CDR3 sequences, over 6% of which are singletons. The material sequenced was blood, either unsorted or a sorted T cell fraction (not recorded which). The receptors derive from a male donor with ankylosing spondylitis or in good health (not recorded which).

This clonotype was seen repeatedly, ten times or more. The genes are TRBV7-9 and TRBJ2-7; D is uncertain. The CDR3 contains 15 residues. Per germline, CDR1 SEHNR and CDR2 FQNEAQ (reference sequence). Trimming cost V 4 bases and J 2 bases, with 15 bases left between them. CDR3 residues: CASSSPKESTYEQYF. As DNA, the CDR3 is TGTGCCAGCAGCTCACCAAAGGAAAGCACCTACGAGCAGTACTTC.

This clonotype was found many times. The chain combines TRBV5-1 with TRBJ1-1; D uncertain. The CDR3 contains 13 residues. Looked up from germline, CDR1 is SGHRS and CDR2 is YFSETQ. The V end was cut by 2 bases, the J end by 4 bases, with 9 bases between. The CDR3 here is CASSFGEVTEAFF. DNA for the CDR3: TGCGCCAGCAGCTTTGGGGAGGTCACTGAAGCTTTCTTT.

In its sample, this clonotype was seen many times. The chain is built from TRBV20-1 and TRBJ2-1; 8 bases match TRBD2. This CDR3 comprises 16 residues. Germline V gene sequence: CDR1 DFQATT, CDR2 SNEGSKA (reference sequence). J lost 6 bases, V lost 3 bases, and 13 bases had no gene match. CDR3 sequence (DNA): TGCAGTGCTAGCAACCCAGGACTAGCCAAGATCAATGAGCAGTTCTTC. Translation gives CSASNPGLAKINEQFF.

This clonotype was detected ten times or more. V usage is TRBV30 and J usage is TRBJ2-2; no reliable D call. The V and J ends lost 2 bases and 1 base respectively, with 2 bases between them. There are 12 residues in the CDR3. CDR1 GTSNPN and CDR2 SVGIG come from the germline V gene (reference sequence). The CDR3 DNA follows: TGTGCCTGGAGTAAGAACACCGGGGAGCTGTTTTTT. Translation gives CAWSKNTGELFF.

This clonotype showed up just a few times. The V and J genes are TRBV18 and TRBJ1-4; no reliable D call. The V gene's germline CDR1 is KGHSH and CDR2 LQKENI. Trimming shortened V by 0 bases and J by 7 bases, and 9 bases separated the two germline ends. CDR3 length: 14 residues. The CDR3 DNA reads as TGTGCCAGCTCACCACCGCAAGGGAGTGAAAAACTGTTTTTT. This gives the protein CASSPPQGSEKLFF.

This clonotype has ten or more counts. The chain is built from TRBV20-1 and TRBJ2-2; weak D call: TRBD1 (6 bases). CDR1 and CDR2 from the germline V gene are DFQATT and SNEGSKA (reference sequence). The CDR3 is made up of 14 amino acids. V lost 6 bases, J lost 2 bases, and 13 bases lay in between. DNA of the CDR3: TGCAGTGCACCGGGGACAATTAACACCGGGGAGCTGTTTTTT. This gives the protein CSAPGTINTGELFF.

This clonotype was counted ten times or more. This chain uses TRBV5-1 with TRBJ2-1; 8 bases are a match to TRBD2. J gave up 0 bases and V 2 bases, and 16 bases lay outside the gene matches. The CDR3 spans 20 residues. Per germline, CDR1 SGHRS and CDR2 YFSETQ. In DNA, the CDR3 is TGCGCCAGCAGCTTAATCCTAAGCCGTAGCGGGAAAAGCTCCTACAATGAGCAGTTCTTC. Its protein product is CASSLILSRSGKSSYNEQFF. The variable domain in full, completed from reference TRBV5-1 and TRBJ2-1, reads KAGVTQTPRYLIKTRGQQVTLSCSPISGHRSVSWYQQTPGQGLQFLFEYFSETQRNKGNFPGRFSGRQFSNSRSEMNVSTLELGDSALYLCASSLILSRSGKSSYNEQFFGPGTRLTVL.

This clonotype has at least ten counts. The chain combines TRBV29-1 with TRBJ1-1; D gene ambiguous. With 5 bases removed from V and 6 bases from J, the gap between germline ends came to 16 bases. There are 13 residues in the CDR3. CDR1 SQVTM and CDR2 ANQGSEA come from the germline V gene. Written as DNA, the CDR3 is TGCAGCGTTCGAGGGCAGGTCGACGCTGAAGCTTTCTTT. Its translation is CSVRGQVDAEAFF.

This clonotype was recorded many times. The chain has TRBV7-9 and TRBJ2-3; 10 nucleotides match TRBD2. With V trimmed by 4 bases and J by 2 bases, 9 bases remained unmatched. The germline gives CDR1 SEHNR, CDR2 FQNEAQ (reference sequence). CDR3 length: 17 amino acids. The CDR3 DNA sequence: TGTGCCAGCAGCTCCCCCAGCGGGAGGGCCGACACAGATACGCAGTATTTT. Translation: CASSSPSGRADTDTQYF.

This clonotype was observed at least ten times. V gene TRBV5-1 combines with J gene TRBJ1-1, with a possible D match to TRBD1 (5 bases). Trimming left V 7 bases short and J 2 bases short, with 15 bases between. The CDR3 runs 14 residues. CDR1 and CDR2 from the germline V gene are SGHRS and YFSETQ. CDR3: CASAGGYRNTEAFF. In DNA form, the CDR3 reads TGCGCCAGCGCGGGGGGGTACCGTAACACTGAAGCTTTCTTT. The full variable domain, rest sourced from reference TRBV5-1 and TRBJ1-1, is KAGVTQTPRYLIKTRGQQVTLSCSPISGHRSVSWYQQTPGQGLQFLFEYFSETQRNKGNFPGRFSGRQFSNSRSEMNVSTLELGDSALYLCASAGGYRNTEAFFGQGTRLTVV.

This clonotype has a count of ten or more. The V gene is TRBV5-1, the J gene TRBJ2-7; the match to TRBD2 covers 11 bases. V lost 4 bases to trimming and J lost 4 bases; unmatched junction nucleotides: 7. This CDR3 contains 15 residues. The germline V gene encodes CDR1 SGHRS and CDR2 YFSETQ. CDR3 bases: TGCGCCAGCAGCGGATTACTAGCGGGAGCGTACGAGCAGTACTTC. It encodes CASSGLLAGAYEQYF.

This clonotype was counted ten times or more. The chain has TRBV6-2 or TRBV6-3 and TRBJ2-2; the match to TRBD2 covers 8 bases. CDR1 MNHEY and CDR2 SVGEGT come from the germline V gene. The J segment lost 3 bases and the V segment lost 6 bases, leaving 6 bases of the junction unmatched. This CDR3 is built from 15 residues. The CDR3 region has the DNA TGTGCCAGCAGCCGGGGGGGGCCTTACACCGGGGAGCTGTTTTTT. It specifies CASSRGGPYTGELFF.

This clonotype appeared many times. This chain uses TRBV12-3 or TRBV12-4 with TRBJ2-7, with D hard to call. The CDR3 consists of 13 residues. The ends were cut back, 6 bases at V and 6 bases at J, with 15 bases in the middle. CDR3 nucleotides: TGTGCCAGCAGAAACGCCTCACTCAGCGAGCAGTACTTC. It yields the protein CASRNASLSEQYF.

This clonotype was counted many times. The J gene is TRBJ2-5, the V gene TRBV7-7; 8 bases are shared with TRBD1. V lost 2 bases and J lost 6; bases outside the gene matches: 8. CDR3 length equals 15 residues. Germline V gene lookup returns CDR1 SSHAT and CDR2 FNYEAQ (reference sequence). The CDR3 region has the DNA TGTGCCAGCAGCTTAAGTACAGGGGGAGGAAAGACCCAGTACTTC. It specifies CASSLSTGGGKTQYF.

In its sample, this clonotype was seen many times. The chain is built from TRBV25-1 and TRBJ2-3, with D tentatively TRBD2 (6 bases). Trimming left V 2 bases short and J 0 bases short, with 9 bases between. The CDR3 has 15 residues. Germline CDR1 is MGHDK and CDR2 is SYGVNS. The CDR3 region has the DNA TGTGCCAGCAGTGAACTCGGGGGAAGCACAGATACGCAGTATTTT. Translation: CASSELGGSTDTQYF.

This clonotype was observed at least ten times. This chain links TRBV12-3 or TRBV12-4 with TRBJ2-7, with 9 nucleotides matching TRBD1. V shed 6 bases and J 2 bases; nucleotides not matched to a gene: 8. This CDR3 region has 15 residues. The CDR3 sequence: CASSRDREITYEQYF. In DNA form, the CDR3 reads TGTGCCAGCAGCCGGGACAGGGAAATAACCTACGAGCAGTACTTC.

The rearrangement uses TRBV5-1 and TRBJ2-5, with 12 bases identical to TRBD2. Unmatched junction bases numbered 2, after V lost 3 bases and J lost 5 bases. Germline CDR1 and CDR2: SGHRS and YFSETQ. The CDR3 loop spans 14 amino acids. The CDR3 nucleotides are TGCGCCAGCAGCTCCGGGACTAGCGGGGAGACCCAGTACTTC. It yields the protein CASSSGTSGETQYF.

At least ten counts were recorded for this clonotype. The rearrangement links TRBV3-1 to TRBJ2-1, with 10 positions matching TRBD2. This CDR3 spans 15 amino acids. CDR1 is LGHDT, CDR2 YNNKEL, per germline (reference sequence). Trimming took 3 bases from V and 9 from J; bases not matched to a gene: 8. The CDR3 sequence is CASSQLLAGVAEQFF. The CDR3 DNA is TGTGCCAGCAGCCAGTTGCTAGCGGGAGTTGCTGAGCAGTTCTTC.

This clonotype was seen ten or more times. Here the CDR3 DNA reads TGTGCCAGCTCACGTGTACCAGATACCTCTGGAAACACCATATATTTT. It yields the protein CASSRVPDTSGNTIYF. The rearrangement links TRBV18 to TRBJ1-3; D gene ambiguous. This CDR3 is 16 amino acids long. Germline values: CDR1 KGHSH, CDR2 LQKENI. Trimming left V 4 bases short and J 0 bases short, with 13 bases between.

The table lists this clonotype with many counts. The chain combines TRBV6-1 with TRBJ1-1, with D hard to call. This CDR3 is 13 amino acids long. V shed 8 bases and J shed 5 bases, with 15 bases lying between them. The V gene's germline CDR1 is MNHNS and CDR2 SASEGT. The DNA for the CDR3 is TGTGCCAGCGGGCCGGATTGGGCGACTGAAGCTTTCTTT. Residues: CASGPDWATEAFF.